This TCR beta chain is drawn from a study of T cell repertoires in cytomegalovirus infection. Germline-derived CDR1 and CDR2 are MNHNS and SASEGT. The V gene lost 2 bases and the J gene lost 5 bases, with 16 bases spanning the gap. This CDR3 is 16 amino acids long. TCRdb reanalysed the reads using MiXCR and keeps one entry per CDR3 protein. Among nearly 550,000 distinct CDR3 sequences listed, 15% to 20% were seen once. The chain employs TRBV6-1 and TRBJ1-5; possible D gene TRBD1, 6 bases. This TCR was sampled from a human donor in good health (CMV status not recorded). Some clones in this sample may be carry-over from other donors' samples. The material sequenced was CD8+ T cells from PBMCs. The CDR3 sequence is CASSETFRGEYQPQHF. The CDR3 bases are TGTGCCAGCAGTGAAACTTTCAGGGGCGAGTATCAGCCCCAGCATTTT.